This T cell receptor (beta chain) was profiled in a study of high-grade serous ovarian cancer treatment subgroups (dated by TCRdb to the early 2020s). With respect to the entire study: On average, sequencing produced about 14,000 reads and around 7,800 unique TCR beta rearrangements for each sample. The study examined TCR beta repertoires in high-grade serous ovarian cancer patients who were grouped under a laparoscopic triage algorithm by complete gross resection or by neoadjuvant chemotherapy response. Of the 30 or so patients in the cohort, about ten had no residual disease after primary surgery (R0), about ten were excellent NACT responders, and about ten were poor NACT responders. In total there were under 100 samples, since every patient provided one primary tumor sample and two metastatic tumor samples. The paper as a whole reports these results and caveats: TCR clonal relatedness showed a positive correlation with neoantigen level and a trend toward positive correlation with copy number variation and mutation load from whole-genome sequencing. TCR repertoire analyses focused on CDR3; CDR1 and CDR2 were not analyzed. Tumors from the same patient had repertoire similarity ranging from roughly 0.11 to 0.8, while tumors from different patients showed almost no similarity. Spatial information was not captured by bulk tumor TCR sequencing, so insight into HGSC tumor complexity and diversity was limited.

Of note for this clone: This clone's antigen is unknown. No clone much larger than this one lies a single base away; base qualities are absent.

Tumor samples were collected prior to definitive surgery or chemotherapy. Genomic DNA was extracted by the MD Anderson Biospecimen Extraction Resource, and TCR sequencing was done by the MD Anderson Cancer Genomics Laboratory. The 80 to 95 tumor samples underwent high-throughput TCR profiling using ImmunoSEQ. Per the source publication's procedure: To measure repertoire diversity, the metrics used were richness (unique productive sequences), clonality, evenness and relatedness, and the Bhattacharyya coefficient was used to assess similarity between samples. A sensitivity analysis excluded TCRs with fewer than two reads and gave consistent conclusions. TCRdb took this table from immuneACCESS and kept in-frame rearrangements with V and J called. Such tables lack part of the clones; where checked against another copy, unresolved V genes explain under half of the gap, and the rest is unexplained. The V and J calls and clone size are taken from that table; D and trimming were inferred from the DNA. This sample is represented by 35,000 to 45,000 clones; 79% of them were singletons. The ten largest make up around 3.3% of the sample.

Sequencing was done on a sample of tumor tissue. The sequence was collected from a human donor with high-grade serous ovarian cancer.

The CDR3 loop reads CASSLPPGTRDTGELFF. The DNA sequence reads TGTGCCAGCAGCTTGCCCCCCGGGACAAGAGACACCGGGGAGCTGTTTTTT. Recombination connected TRBV7-3 to TRBJ2-2; TRBD1 is a weak D gene call, 6 bases matching. V and J are truncated by 3 bases and 3 bases respectively, leaving an intervening sequence of 17 bases. Reading from cysteine to phenylalanine, the CDR3 counts 17 amino acids. The entry retains the CDR3 DNA only, 51 bases that are in frame from base 1. CDR1 SGHTA and CDR2 FQGTGA were looked up in the germline V gene.